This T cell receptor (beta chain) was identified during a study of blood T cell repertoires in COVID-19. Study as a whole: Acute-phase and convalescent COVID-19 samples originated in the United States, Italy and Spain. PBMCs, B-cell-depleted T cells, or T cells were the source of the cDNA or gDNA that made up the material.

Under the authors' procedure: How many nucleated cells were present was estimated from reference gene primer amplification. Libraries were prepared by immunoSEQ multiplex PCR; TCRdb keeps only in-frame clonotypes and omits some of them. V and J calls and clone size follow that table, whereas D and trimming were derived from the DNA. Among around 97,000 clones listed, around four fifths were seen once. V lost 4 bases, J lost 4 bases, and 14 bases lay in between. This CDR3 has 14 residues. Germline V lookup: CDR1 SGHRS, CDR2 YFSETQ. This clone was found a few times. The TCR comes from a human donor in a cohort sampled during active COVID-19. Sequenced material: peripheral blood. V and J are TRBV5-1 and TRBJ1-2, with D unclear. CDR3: CASSRVPGSYGYTF. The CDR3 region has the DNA TGCGCCAGCAGCCGCGTCCCAGGTTCCTATGGCTACACCTTC.